This T cell receptor (beta chain) came from a study (dated by TCRdb to the mid-2010s). Regarding the study in general: The study tested whether tumor-infiltrating Tregs in breast cancer are recruited from blood Tregs or converted in situ from other CD4+ T cell subsets. Broad study findings and their caveats: Tumor memory CD4+ T cell TCR gene usage was found to cluster with blood and lymph node memory CD4+ cells and with lymph node naive CD4+ cells. The greatest overlap of tumor-infiltrating Treg TCR alpha and beta sequences was observed with tumor naive CD4+ T cells, followed by blood naive CD4+ T cells. Rather than covering whole repertoires, validation in the larger cohort was restricted to a single TCR beta V-J rearrangement.

The Miltenyi Naive CD4+ T Cell Isolation kit was used to purify naive CD4+ T cells, and CD25 microbeads were used to remove Tregs. Tregs, naive and memory CD4+ T cells from tumor, blood and ipsilateral draining lymph nodes of 5 or 6 breast cancer patients underwent full-length TCR alpha and beta sequencing. Mononuclear cells from lymph nodes or approximately 46 ml of peripheral blood were isolated by Ficoll density gradient centrifugation. FACS confirmed that the sorted cell populations were more than 90% pure. V lost 3 bases and J lost 6 bases; the stretch between them is 8 bases long. The CDR3 contains 12 residues, cysteine and phenylalanine counted. Just the 36-base CDR3 DNA is kept, in frame starting at base 1. In this sample, this clonotype turned up many times. Its antigen is currently not known. No clone much larger than this one lies a single base away; base qualities are absent. Full-length TCR variable regions were amplified by 5' RACE PCR with constant-region reverse primers, and semi-nested PCR with Nested Universal Primer A was subsequently performed. Using the ReliaPrep RNA Cell Miniprep System, total RNA was extracted, and the SMARTer RACE 5'/3' Kit was then used to reverse transcribe the RNA into 5'RACE-ready cDNA. Full-length TCR alpha and beta libraries were barcoded with multiplex adaptors and sequenced on an Illumina MiSeq. Turning to the authors' computational methods: Sequencing data were pooled across the five patients for each of nine subset-tissue groups and compared by unsupervised clustering of TCR gene usage. The Morisita-Horn index, with shared sequences weighted by their contribution to each repertoire, was used to calculate repertoire similarity. The raw public reads went through TCRdb reprocessing: fastp at Q25, MiXCR clone calling, in-frame beta chains kept. Each entry merges the rows of one CDR3 protein and shows their most common DNA and genes. Clone size and V and J calls follow TCRdb, not the original study. The sample yields about 50,000 distinct CDR3 sequences; around a quarter were counted once. The ten largest account for 2.1% of the sample.

The specimen sequenced was naive CD4+ T cells sorted from blood. Read against the paper, the sample's cell subset or site label means: naive CD4+ T cells, CD4+CD45RA+CD25-. This clonotype originated in a female donor with breast cancer. The chain is assembled from TRBV12-3 or TRBV12-4 and TRBJ1-2; the D gene remains uncertain. The CDR3 in this case is CASSFSGNGYTF. The DNA sequence is TGTGCCAGCAGTTTTTCGGGGAATGGCTACACCTTC.